A selection of T cell receptor beta chains follows, all from one sample in a study of somatic mutations in cytotoxic T cells in rheumatoid arthritis. Measured with immunoSEQ multiplex PCR; TCRdb has only the in-frame clones, and not every one. The table lists thousands of clones, 70% of them singletons. Sequences were obtained from CD8+ T cells sorted from blood. The source of these receptors is a man aged 35 to 55 in good health. The CDR3 runs from the conserved cysteine through the conserved F or W. D genes are given only for firm matches.

v_call	j_call	d_call	cdr3_length	cdr3_aa
TRBV28	TRBJ1-2	.	12	CASSFGRYGYTF
TRBV2	TRBJ1-5	.	14	CASREAYSNQPQHF
TRBV30	TRBJ2-7	.	14	CAWSGLDSSYEQYF
TRBV30	TRBJ1-2	.	13	CAWSASQNYGYTF
TRBV4-2	TRBJ2-7	TRBD2	16	CASSHPDGTSVYEQYF
TRBV27	TRBJ2-1	.	14	CASSLRKDHNEQFF
TRBV4-1	TRBJ2-1	TRBD2	17	CASSQDRVAGVYNEQFF
TRBV28	TRBJ1-4	.	14	CASSSEVRNEKLFF
TRBV30	TRBJ2-7	.	12	CAFLGGTYEQYF
TRBV5-4	TRBJ2-7	.	15	CASSLGTGGPGEQYF
TRBV27	TRBJ2-1	.	13	CASGNTGYNEQFF
TRBV2	TRBJ2-1	.	8	CSRNEQFF
TRBV11-2	TRBJ2-7	.	13	CASSKVEYYEQYF
TRBV6-6	TRBJ2-7	.	14	CASSFPASSYEQYF
TRBV5-1	TRBJ2-3	.	15	CASSLEGTITDTQYF
TRBV27	TRBJ2-7	.	14	CASRSSENFYEQYF
TRBV5-8	TRBJ1-2	.	14	CASSYGATFYGYTF
TRBV7-8	TRBJ2-7	TRBD2	15	CASSLSASGNYEQYF
TRBV6-9	.	.	15	CASNTHRLDYYEQYF
TRBV7-6	TRBJ2-3	TRBD2	20	CASSLNPPRLAGGPTDTQYF
TRBV18	TRBJ2-7	.	13	CASSPDIHYEQYF
TRBV28	TRBJ2-1	.	15	CASSTSGDSYNEQFF
TRBV27	TRBJ2-1	TRBD2	16	CASSILAGSSYNEQFF
TRBV29-1	TRBJ2-7	.	13	CSVEDDSSYEQYF
TRBV7-6	TRBJ2-7	.	15	CASSLGFDRSDEQYF
TRBV9	TRBJ1-1	TRBD1	18	CASSDSRDRVVGYTEAFF
TRBV11-3	TRBJ1-4	.	19	CASSLGARGPPSTNEKLFF
TRBV7-8	TRBJ2-6	.	15	CASSTRAGGANVLTF
TRBV15	TRBJ1-1	.	15	CATSFRGIMNTEAFF
TRBV7-2	TRBJ2-2	TRBD2	13	CASSQGGDRELFF
TRBV4-2	TRBJ2-3	.	19	CASSQDPVTVLAAQGGQYF
TRBV7-9	TRBJ2-7	.	12	CASSHSAYEQYF